This T cell receptor (beta chain) stems from a study of T cell responses to AZD1222 COVID-19 vaccine (dated by TCRdb to the early 2020s). Regarding the study in general: Because spike-specific TCR depth and breadth did not differ between the two schedules, AZD1222 recipients who got a second dose at roughly 4 weeks were pooled with those who got a second dose at roughly 12 weeks. A total of 233 trial participants underwent TCR sequencing, of whom some 210 received two doses of AZD1222 and about 25 received two doses of the MenACWY control vaccine. Trial participants were enrolled into age subgroups of 18-55, 56-69 and 70-plus years, which contained 148, 28 and 57 TCR-sequenced participants, respectively. The paper as a whole reports these results and caveats: After two AZD1222 doses, spike-specific TCR breadth and depth were significantly higher than at day 0 and than in MenACWY recipients. Most participants were white British and females outnumbered males, and the authors suggested that clonal diversity may have been underestimated. Conclusions about previously exposed vaccinees are limited because only six or seven AZD1222 recipients were SARS-CoV-2 seropositive at baseline. Reportedly, close to half of the unique spike-specific TCRs recognized epitopes lying outside the regions that are mutated in the B.1.351 and B.1.1.7 variants. The 56-69-year group was small, and its depth increase did not reach significance, likely because of low power. Because no day 14 peak-response samples were available, the repertoires could be characterized only after the peak T cell response. Vaccine-associated CD4 TCRs spanned the whole spike protein, with dominant responses in regions 160-218 and 743-854.

The time point label corresponds to: baseline before first vaccination. The vaccinee samples were drawn from two UK trials, COV001 and COV002, one of which was a single-blind randomized controlled phase 2/3 trial testing AZD1222 (ChAdOx1 nCoV-19) in healthy adults. For TCRbeta chain sequencing, PBMC samples from trial participants were taken at day 0 and at day 28 after the second dose. To note about this clone: What antigen it recognizes has not been identified. Base quality data are lacking; no much larger clone is found one base away.

The junction carries 8 bases between V and J, which are trimmed by 4 bases and 4 bases respectively. The CDR3, cysteine through phenylalanine, is 12 amino acids long. Only the CDR3 DNA is retained, 36 bases long and in frame from the first base. As encoded in the germline V gene, CDR1 is SQVTM while CDR2 is ANQGSEA. The CDR3 regions of human TCRbeta chains were analyzed by immunosequencing. The authors' pipeline ran thus. TCRs in the repertoires were matched against a reference library of SARS-CoV-2-specific TCRs that had been generated with the MIRA antigen-specificity platform. Breadth was defined as the fraction of unique TCRs that were SARS-CoV-2-associated, and depth was defined as the fraction of total T cells that were SARS-CoV-2-associated. Using the MIRA data, each spike-specific TCR was mapped to the spike region that the TCR reacts to and placed in a CD4 or CD8 class. Log10-transformed breadth and depth values were compared by one-way ANOVA with Sidak's multiple comparisons tests. As stored in TCRdb, this immuneACCESS dataset retains in-frame rearrangements with V and J assigned. A fraction of the clones does not appear; measured against another copy, unresolved V genes explain less than half of the discrepancy, and the remainder lacks a known reason. V, J and clone size derive from that table, while D and trimming were established from the DNA sequence. The sample includes 80,000 or so clones, with approximately 90% observed a single time. The top ten hold around 4.9% of the sample.

This material consisted of peripheral blood, taken on day 0 of AZD1222 vaccination. This chain joins TRBV29-1 to TRBJ1-5, with the D segment identity uncertain. The receptor's source is an adult in good health. Here the CDR3 is given as CSVGDGNQPQHF. The sequenced DNA is TGCAGCGTTGGGGATGGAAATCAGCCCCAGCATTTT.